Shown below are 20 T cell receptor beta chains from a single sample sequenced in a study of CD8+ T cells in alopecia areata. RNA extraction and reverse transcription yielded cDNA as sequencing template. The protocol was immunoSEQ multiplex PCR, while the TCRdb copy is restricted to in-frame clones and leaves out a portion. The sample yields 50,000 to 70,000 clones, roughly 47% seen once. The sequenced sample consisted of NKG2D-low CD8+ T cells sorted from blood. The receptors were sampled from a human donor with alopecia areata.

This chain uses TRBV14 with TRBJ2-7; the D is unclear. V lost 4 bases, J lost 0 bases, and 7 bases lay in between. This CDR3 is 13 amino acids long. Germline loops: CDR1 SGHDN, CDR2 FVKESK. In DNA form, the CDR3 reads TGTGCCAGCAGCCCTCAAATCTCCTACGAGCAGTACTTC. This codes for CASSPQISYEQYF.

The rearrangement joins TRBV13 to TRBJ1-2; 7 bases are shared with TRBD1. The ends lost 4 bases at V and 6 bases at J; junction bases unmatched: 5. This CDR3 contains 13 residues. Germline-derived CDR1 and CDR2 are PRHDT and FYEKMQ (reference sequence). The CDR3 protein is CASSSRGTHGYTF. CDR3 DNA sequence: TGTGCCAGCAGCTCCAGGGGGACCCATGGCTACACCTTC.

This clone has just a few counts. One end of the junction does not line up with germline, which may come from a read error. The V call is TRBV20-1, the J call TRBJ2-7; D remains unclear. The CDR3 is made up of 11 amino acids. CDR1 is DFQATT, CDR2 SNEGSKA, per germline (reference sequence). DNA of the CDR3: TGCAGTGCTCGAGACATTGCCGAGCAGTACTTC. This sequence encodes CSARDIAEQYF.

With regard to this clone: Other DNA variants within this sample encode the same CDR3. The V and J genes are TRBV7-9 and TRBJ2-7; 10 bases match TRBD1. The J segment lost 4 bases and the V segment lost 2 bases, leaving 2 bases of the junction unmatched. The germline V gene encodes CDR1 SEHNR and CDR2 FQNEAQ (reference sequence). The CDR3 extends over 14 amino acids. The CDR3 protein is CASSLLGQGYEQYF. CDR3 in DNA: TGTGCCAGCAGCTTACTGGGACAGGGGTACGAGCAGTACTTC.

This clone showed up just a few times. The rearrangement links TRBV6-5 to TRBJ2-5; D gene uncertain. V was clipped by 8 bases and J by 5 bases, with 6 bases between them. The CDR3 loop spans 10 amino acids. Germline CDR1 is MNHEY and CDR2 is SVGAGI. CDR3 in DNA: TGTGCCAGCGGCATTGAGACCCAGTACTTC. Protein sequence: CASGIETQYF.

This clone was seen a few times. The CDR3 nucleotides are TGTGCCAGCAGTTCCGGACTGGCGGGGGGCTCCTACAATGAGCAGTTCTTC. Translation gives CASSSGLAGGSYNEQFF. This rearrangement joins TRBV28 to TRBJ2-1; TRBD2 agrees at 8 bases. Unmatched junction bases numbered 8, after V lost 4 bases and J lost 0 bases. The CDR3 is made up of 17 amino acids. CDR1 is MDHEN, CDR2 SYDVKM, per germline.

The V and J genes are TRBV27 and TRBJ1-2; 8 nucleotides match TRBD1. The V gene's germline CDR1 is MNHEY and CDR2 SMNVEV (reference sequence). This CDR3 is built from 15 residues. V dropped 3 bases and J dropped 4; count of bases not matched to a gene: 7. CDR3 DNA sequence: TGTGCCAGCAGTTTCTCAGGGGGCCTGGGCTATGGCTACACCTTC. It codes for CASSFSGGLGYGYTF.

V usage is TRBV30 and J usage is TRBJ2-7; 7 bases are a match to TRBD2. Germline trimming cut 3 bases from V and 7 bases from J; bases unmatched to any gene: 9. From germline, CDR1 is GTSNPN and CDR2 SVGIG (reference sequence). The CDR3 is 13 residues long. CDR3 sequence: CAWSWAGVREQYF. CDR3 coding DNA: TGTGCCTGGAGCTGGGCGGGAGTGCGAGAGCAGTACTTC.

In this sample, this clone turned up a few times. The V and J genes are TRBV7-6 and TRBJ2-1; D might be TRBD2 (6 bases). Germline CDR1 is SGHVS and CDR2 is FNYEAQ. The CDR3 length is 15 residues. V gave up 1 base and J gave up 10 bases, with 17 bases separating them. Here the CDR3 reads CASSLVLAPAGEQFF. CDR3 in DNA: TGTGCCAGCAGCTTAGTACTAGCCCCTGCGGGAGAGCAGTTCTTC.

This clone was seen a handful of times. The J gene is TRBJ2-7, the V gene TRBV28, with 7 bases aligning to TRBD1. Losses at the gene ends were 4 bases for V and 0 bases for J; bases not matched to a gene: 6. CDR3 length equals 15 residues. Germline V lookup: CDR1 MDHEN, CDR2 SYDVKM. Here the CDR3 DNA reads TGTGCCAGCAGTTACAGGGGACGAACCTCCTACGAGCAGTACTTC. It encodes CASSYRGRTSYEQYF. Full variable domain (remainder filled in from reference TRBV28 and TRBJ2-7): DVKVTQSSRYLVKRTGEKVFLECVQDMDHENMFWYRQDPGLGLRLIYFSYDVKMKEKGDIPEGYSVSREKKERFSLILESASTNQTSMYLCASSYRGRTSYEQYFGPGTRLTVT.

The chain has TRBV2 and TRBJ2-5; D is perhaps TRBD1 (5 bases). Germline CDR1 SNHLY, CDR2 FYNNEI. The CDR3 is 16 amino acids. V was clipped by 7 bases and J by 0 bases, with 18 bases between them. This chain's CDR3 is CASMEDLGAYQETQYF. The CDR3 coding sequence is TGTGCCAGCATGGAAGACTTAGGGGCGTACCAAGAGACCCAGTACTTC.

The V call is TRBV2, the J call TRBJ1-5; D is unclear. The CDR3 totals 13 residues. Per germline, CDR1 SNHLY and CDR2 FYNNEI. V lost 6 bases and J 5 bases, leaving 11 bases between the germline ends. CDR3 nucleotides: TGTGCCAGCAGCCTCACAGTTTATCAGCCCCAGCATTTT. This encodes CASSLTVYQPQHF. Together with reference TRBV2 and TRBJ1-5, the CDR3 gives the full variable domain: EPEVTQTPSHQVTQMGQEVILRCVPISNHLYFYWYRQILGQKVEFLVSFYNNEISEKSEIFDDQFSVERPDGSNFTLKIRSTKLEDSAMYFCASSLTVYQPQHFGDGTRLSIL.

The chain links TRBV27 to TRBJ1-1, with a weak D call TRBD1 (5 bases). The CDR3 runs 14 residues. The V end was cut by 5 bases, the J end by 8 bases, with 18 bases between. The germline CDR1 and CDR2 sequences are MNHEY and SMNVEV (reference sequence). The CDR3 DNA reads TGTGCCAGCAGTCCGAACTCTCCGGGACTAGAAGCTTTCTTT. Its protein product is CASSPNSPGLEAFF.

Turning to this clone: This sample includes further DNA sequences coding for the same CDR3. This sequence joins TRBV5-6 and TRBJ2-7; D remains unclear. The CDR3 sequence is 11 residues long. The V end was cut by 0 bases, the J end by 4 bases, with 2 bases between. Germline V lookup: CDR1 SGHDT, CDR2 YYEEEE. The DNA of the CDR3 is TGTGCCAGCAGCTTGGGGTACGAGCAGTACTTC. Protein: CASSLGYEQYF.

There are a few counts of this clone. The chain recombines TRBV29-1 with TRBJ2-1, with TRBD2 matching 7 bases. The junction had 14 bases not matched to a gene; V was cut back by 0 bases and J by 0 bases. CDR1 is SQVTM and CDR2 is ANQGSEA in the germline V gene. The CDR3 has 19 amino acids. The CDR3 here is CSVEDEFFAGVNSYNEQFF. DNA of the CDR3: TGCAGCGTTGAAGATGAGTTTTTTGCGGGGGTCAACTCCTACAATGAGCAGTTCTTC.

The chain has TRBV19 and TRBJ2-3; 8 nucleotides line up with TRBD2. The CDR3 covers 13 residues. Germline assignment: CDR1 LNHDA and CDR2 SQIVND (reference sequence). The trim removed 4 bases at V and 9 bases at J, leaving 6 bases unmatched. The CDR3 sequence: CASSTETSVTQYF. As DNA, the CDR3 is TGTGCCAGTAGTACCGAGACTAGCGTAACGCAGTATTTT.

This clone came up a few times. The genes are TRBV25-1 and TRBJ1-1, with D uncertain. Germline V lookup: CDR1 MGHDK, CDR2 SYGVNS. The CDR3 loop spans 13 amino acids. The germline V and J ends were trimmed by 3 bases and 3 bases, with 8 bases remaining between them. DNA of the CDR3: TGTGCCAGCAGTGATGGGTGGGACACTGAAGCTTTCTTT. Residues: CASSDGWDTEAFF.

This chain joins TRBV14 and TRBJ1-1; 7 bases line up with TRBD1. The germline gives CDR1 SGHDN, CDR2 FVKESK. V was pared by 4 bases and J by 0 bases, with 5 bases of the junction left unmatched. The CDR3 consists of 15 residues. The CDR3 sequence is CASSLGQFMNTEAFF. As DNA, the CDR3 is TGTGCCAGCAGCCTGGGACAGTTCATGAACACTGAAGCTTTCTTT.

This clone was counted only a few times. This chain uses TRBV29-1 with TRBJ2-7; tentatively, D is TRBD1 or TRBD2 (5 bases each). Germline CDR1 reads SQVTM; CDR2 reads ANQGSEA. The length of the CDR3 is 13 residues. The V gene lost 5 bases and the J gene lost 0 bases, with 11 bases spanning the gap. Written as DNA, the CDR3 is TGCAGCGTTCCGGGACGGAACTCCTACGAGCAGTACTTC. Protein product: CSVPGRNSYEQYF.

There are a few counts of this clone. In the same sample, other DNA sequences code for this CDR3. V usage is TRBV28 and J usage is TRBJ2-1; D is unclear. There are 12 residues in the CDR3. Germline loops: CDR1 MDHEN, CDR2 SYDVKM. Trimming shortened V by 3 bases and J by 5 bases, and 5 bases separated the two germline ends. CDR3 sequence: CASSFSDNEQFF. The DNA for the CDR3 is TGTGCCAGCAGTTTTTCAGACAATGAGCAGTTCTTC.